This T cell receptor beta chain was captured in a study of siplizumab effects on memory and regulatory T cells. The study, taken as a whole, reports: Roughly 75-96% of proliferating CD4+ or CD8+ clones lacked a naive or memory phenotype that could be assigned. Tregs that proliferated in siplizumab cultures did not have their suppressive function confirmed. In siplizumab conditions, mappable alloreactive CD4+ clones averaged about 71% Treg-derived, against roughly 25% in controls. Naive T cells appeared more varied than memory cells and looked like key alloresponse contributors.

Details on this clone: Its antigen is as yet unknown.

Produced via immunoSEQ multiplex PCR; TCRdb's table is partial and in-frame only. Altogether roughly 69,000 clones are present, 83% being singletons, with the ten largest covering approximately 3.8%. The source material was memory CD4+ T cells sorted from blood. The receptor was isolated from a human donor in good health.

CDR3 nucleotides: TGTGCCAGCAGTGCGACTAGCGGCAAGAACAATGAGCAGTTCTTC. It encodes CASSATSGKNNEQFF. The V call is TRBV6-1, the J call TRBJ2-1; 9 nucleotides agree with TRBD2. The germline CDR1 and CDR2 sequences are MNHNS and SASEGT. Trimming removed 4 bases from V and 5 bases from J; junction bases left unmatched: 6. The CDR3 contains 15 residues.